This record covers a single T cell receptor (beta chain). This entry comes from a study of T cells in Graves' hyperthyroidism and ophthalmopathy. The TCR beta CDR3 regions underwent amplification using RNA transcripts as the source. The study used the HTBI primer set for a first-round RT-PCR of the TCR CDR3. TCRdb fed the multiplex PCR reads into MiXCR, producing one record per CDR3 protein. The repertoire consists of about 610,000 distinct CDR3 sequences, with more than 45% occurring once and the leading ten covering about 8.3%. V was shortened by 4 bases and J by 2 bases, with 14 bases between the two germline ends. The CDR3 spans 15 residues. CDR1 is LGHNA, CDR2 YSLEER, per germline.

The specimen sequenced was peripheral blood or thyroid tissue (not recorded which). The receptor was derived from a woman under 30 with Graves' hyperthyroidism. V usage is TRBV4-3 and J usage is TRBJ2-5; D might be TRBD2 (5 bases). CDR3 nucleotides: TGCGCCAGCAGCCGCGGGTGGACCCCACAAGAGACCCAGTACTTC. Amino acids: CASSRGWTPQETQYF.